The 11 T cell receptor beta chains below come from one sample, sequenced in a study of response to subunit inactivated influenza vaccine. TCRdb analysed the RT-PCR reads with MiXCR anew, one entry per CDR3 protein. The repertoire includes some 800,000 distinct CDR3 sequences, 21% of them detected once, and roughly 10% sits in the top ten. The sample consisted of PBMCs from blood, taken 5 to 6 days after vaccination. These TCRs come from a man in his fifties or sixties who received an inactivated influenza vaccine.

The chain uses TRBV6-5 and TRBJ1-1; D might be TRBD1 (5 bases). Germline loops: CDR1 MNHEY, CDR2 SVGAGI. The CDR3 loop spans 17 amino acids. Trimming removed 0 bases from V and 0 bases from J, with 14 bases in between. The CDR3 region is CASSYSGTPTMNTEAFF. CDR3 nucleotide sequence: TGTGCCAGCAGTTACTCCGGGACGCCTACGATGAACACTGAAGCTTTCTTT.

V is TRBV12-3 or TRBV12-4 and J is TRBJ1-4, with 7 bases fitting TRBD1. This CDR3 has 14 residues. V shed 6 bases, J shed 8 bases, and the junction held 9 bases outside the gene matches. Written as DNA, the CDR3 is TGTGCCAGCAGGTCAGCAGGGGGAGGAGAAAAACTGTTTTTT. Translated, it gives CASRSAGGGEKLFF.

This clonotype has more than one count but fewer than ten. The V gene is TRBV10-3, the J gene TRBJ1-1; D gene uncertain. V gave up 6 bases and J gave up 4 bases, with 9 bases separating them. Germline loops: CDR1 ENHRY, CDR2 SYGVKD. The CDR3 is 12 amino acids. CDR3 sequence: CAIRREGTEAFF. CDR3 coding DNA: TGTGCCATCAGAAGGGAGGGCACTGAAGCTTTCTTT.

This clonotype was detected only a few times. V and J are TRBV6-1 and TRBJ2-1, with TRBD2 as a possible D gene (5 bases). This CDR3 has 13 residues. Trimming removed 6 bases from V and 2 bases from J, with 8 bases in between. Germline V CDR1 and CDR2: MNHNS, SASEGT. The CDR3 region is CASRRTPYNEQFF. CDR3 bases: TGTGCCAGCAGGAGGACTCCCTACAATGAGCAGTTCTTC.

V is TRBV4-3 and J is TRBJ2-3; D gene ambiguous. Germline V gene lookup returns CDR1 LGHNA and CDR2 YSLEER. V lost 4 bases and J lost 6, with 11 bases in between. CDR3 length: 13 residues. The CDR3 region has the DNA TGCGCCAGCAGCCCCAATACCTTGGATACGCAGTATTTT. Residues: CASSPNTLDTQYF.

J is TRBJ2-7 and V is TRBV5-1; TRBD2 matches 12 bases. Germline assignment: CDR1 SGHRS and CDR2 YFSETQ. V dropped 6 bases and J dropped 0; count of bases not matched to a gene: 13. This CDR3 region has 18 residues. Written as DNA, the CDR3 is TGCGCCAGCAAACCGGGACTAGCGGGTATATGGAGCTCCTACGAGCAGTACTTC. This gives the protein CASKPGLAGIWSSYEQYF.

In this sample, this clonotype turned up many times. This chain uses TRBV7-2 with TRBJ2-7; 8 positions agree with TRBD2. The J segment lost 5 bases and the V segment lost 4 bases, leaving 4 bases of the junction unmatched. CDR3 length: 13 residues. The germline CDR1 and CDR2 sequences are SGHTA and FQGNSA. CDR3 sequence (DNA): TGTGCCAGCAGCTCCCGGGAGGGCGACGAGCAGTACTTC. Protein product: CASSSREGDEQYF.

This clonotype was detected only a few times. The genes are TRBV28 and TRBJ2-2; D not certain. The germline V gene encodes CDR1 MDHEN and CDR2 SYDVKM. The CDR3 spans 14 residues. Trimming cost V 3 bases and J 3 bases, with 8 bases left between them. CDR3 sequence: CASSFPDHTGELFF. The DNA of the CDR3 is TGTGCCAGCAGTTTCCCGGATCACACCGGGGAGCTGTTTTTT.

This clonotype has only a few counts. J is TRBJ1-3 and V is TRBV12-3 or TRBV12-4; no definite D call. The CDR3 covers 16 residues. V lost 3 bases and J lost 0, with 12 bases in between. The CDR3 nucleotides are TGTGCCAGCAGTTTGACGCTCATTATCTCTGGAAACACCATATATTTT. Translating gives CASSLTLIISGNTIYF.

This clonotype is a singleton in its sample. The gene calls are TRBV7-2 and TRBJ2-2; 8 bases are a match to TRBD1. Germline V gene sequence: CDR1 SGHTA, CDR2 FQGNSA. There are 14 residues in the CDR3. Trimming cost V 4 bases and J 5 bases; bases outside gene matches: 3. The CDR3 loop reads CASSSTGGTGELFF. The CDR3 nucleotides read TGTGCCAGCAGCTCAACAGGGGGGACCGGGGAGCTGTTTTTT.

This chain connects TRBV7-9 to TRBJ2-2; the D gene is possibly TRBD2 (6 bases). Per the germline V gene, CDR1 is SEHNR and CDR2 is FQNEAQ (reference sequence). The CDR3 length is 15 residues. Trimming shortened V by 3 bases and J by 8 bases, and 16 bases separated the two germline ends. The CDR3: CASSLSGAAGGELFF. For the CDR3, the DNA is TGTGCCAGCAGCTTGTCGGGAGCCGCGGGAGGGGAGCTGTTTTTT. The full variable domain, completed using reference TRBV7-9 and TRBJ2-2, is DTGVSQNPRHKITKRGQNVTFRCDPISEHNRLYWYRQTLGQGPEFLTYFQNEAQLEKSRLLSDRFSAERPKGSFSTLEIQRTEQGDSAMYLCASSLSGAAGGELFFGEGSRLTVL.